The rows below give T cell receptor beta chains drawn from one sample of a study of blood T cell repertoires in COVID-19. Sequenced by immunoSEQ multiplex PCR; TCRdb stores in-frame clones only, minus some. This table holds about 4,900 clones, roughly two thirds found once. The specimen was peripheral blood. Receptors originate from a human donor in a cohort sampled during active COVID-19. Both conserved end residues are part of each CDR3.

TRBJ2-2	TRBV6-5	CASRDREAGELFF
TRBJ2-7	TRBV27	CASSWRAAYTLAYEQYF
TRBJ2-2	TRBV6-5	CASSRGTGANGELFF
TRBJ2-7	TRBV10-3	CAIRQGSPYEQYF
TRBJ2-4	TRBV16	CASSQPGVNIQYF
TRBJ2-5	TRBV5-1	CASSLLGTSETQYF
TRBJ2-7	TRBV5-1	CASSLNSGPYEQYF
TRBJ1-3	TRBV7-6	CASSLPAGAGNTIYF
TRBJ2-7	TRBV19	CASSIGTGTYEQYF
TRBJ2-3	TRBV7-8	CASSLNLGVGTDTQYF
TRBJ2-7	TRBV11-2	CASSLRTGGLLEQYF
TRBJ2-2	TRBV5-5	CASSPAASYTGELFF
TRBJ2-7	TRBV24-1	CATSDSRGQGAYEQYF
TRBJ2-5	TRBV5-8	CASSSVTRGLGEETQYF
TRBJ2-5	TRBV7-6	CASSFYRGETQYF
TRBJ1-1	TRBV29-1	CSVGRVVTNTEAFF
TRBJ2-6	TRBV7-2	CASSSPREANVLTF
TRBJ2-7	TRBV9	CASSVASGQGTYEQYF
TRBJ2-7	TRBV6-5	CASSTGIYEQYF
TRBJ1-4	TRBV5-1	CASSLSAGRVDEKLFF
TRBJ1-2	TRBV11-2	CASSPGQNYGYTF
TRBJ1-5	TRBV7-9	CASSPGGQPQHF
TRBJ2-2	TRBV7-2	CASSLQTGNTGELFF
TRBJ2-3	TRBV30	CAWSVAGADTQYF
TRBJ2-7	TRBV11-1	CASTARQGQYF
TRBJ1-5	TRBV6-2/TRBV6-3	CASRPTDRENQPQHF
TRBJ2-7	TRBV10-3	CAIAPDSYEQYF
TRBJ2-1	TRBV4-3	CASSQDPQSAYNEQFF
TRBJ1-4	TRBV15	CATSGGQGEEKLFF
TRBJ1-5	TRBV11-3	CASSLGLGQGAYQPQHF
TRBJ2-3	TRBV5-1	CASSFSIGGADTQYF
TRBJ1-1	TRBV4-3	CASSQDGEDTEAFF
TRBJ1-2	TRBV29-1	CSVVSDGYTF
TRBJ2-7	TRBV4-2	CASSQARAPTYEQYF
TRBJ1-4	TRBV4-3	CASSQEWAPGEKLFF
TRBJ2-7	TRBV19	CASSIGEGTYEQYF
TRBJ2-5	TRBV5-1	CASSLVPGSETQYF
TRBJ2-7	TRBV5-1	CASSSGDSSYEQYF
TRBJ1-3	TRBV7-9	CASSSGTGAGNTIYF
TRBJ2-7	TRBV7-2	CASSYGLNEQYF
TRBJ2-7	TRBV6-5	CASSYRTGDSYEQYF
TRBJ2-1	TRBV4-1	CASSRGMDSGDEQFF
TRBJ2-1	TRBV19	CASSQSRQGIKNEQFF
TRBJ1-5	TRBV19	CASSMGAYSNQPQHF
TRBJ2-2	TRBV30	CAFKGGHHTGELFF
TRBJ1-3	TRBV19	CASSLRGGGNTIYF
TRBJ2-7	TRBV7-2	CASSSGTSGGHSSYEQYF
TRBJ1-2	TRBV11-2	CASSPSPGQGLYTF
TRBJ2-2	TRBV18	CASSPPGQGRTTGELFF
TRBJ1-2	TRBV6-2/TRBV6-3	CASSPIPGYRTTYGYTF
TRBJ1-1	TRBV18	CASSRDSMNTEAFF
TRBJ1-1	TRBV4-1	CASRRGNTEAFF